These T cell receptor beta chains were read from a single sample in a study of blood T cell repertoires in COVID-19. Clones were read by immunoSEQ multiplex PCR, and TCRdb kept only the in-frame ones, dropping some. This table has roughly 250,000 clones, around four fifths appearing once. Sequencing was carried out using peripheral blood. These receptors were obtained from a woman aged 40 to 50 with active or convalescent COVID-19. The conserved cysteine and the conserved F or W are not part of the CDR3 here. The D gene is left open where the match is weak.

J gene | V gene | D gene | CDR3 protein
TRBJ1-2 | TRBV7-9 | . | ASSLRGYGYT
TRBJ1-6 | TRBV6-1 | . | ASSEGAVTSPLH
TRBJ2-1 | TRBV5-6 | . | ASSPSAGWGSYNEQF
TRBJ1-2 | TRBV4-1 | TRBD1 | ASRPTGGGGRGYT
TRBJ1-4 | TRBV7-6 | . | ASSLVSGANEKLF
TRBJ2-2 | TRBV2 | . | ASSVREWNTGELF
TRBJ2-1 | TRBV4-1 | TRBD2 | ASSQLGLAGGRGQF
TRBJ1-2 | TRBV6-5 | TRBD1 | ASSYGQGPNYGYT
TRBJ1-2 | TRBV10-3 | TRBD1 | AISGQGRNQDYGYT
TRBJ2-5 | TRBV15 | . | ATTLHRTPETQY
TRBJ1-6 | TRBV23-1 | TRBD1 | ASSQSGTGYYLYSPLH
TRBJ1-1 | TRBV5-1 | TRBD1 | ASSHGTVNSNTEAF
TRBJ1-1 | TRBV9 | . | ASSAMTGNTEAF
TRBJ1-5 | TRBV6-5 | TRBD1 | ASSRQGLGQPQH
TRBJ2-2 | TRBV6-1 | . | ASSDRPLAGELF
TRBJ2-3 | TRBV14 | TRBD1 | ASSQRGPGQGQDTQY
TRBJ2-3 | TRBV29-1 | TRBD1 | SVEQGATDTQY
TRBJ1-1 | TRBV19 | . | ASSLLGGTEAF
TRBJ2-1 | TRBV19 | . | ASSRAGANEQF
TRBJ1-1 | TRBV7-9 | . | ASSPGQRTEAF
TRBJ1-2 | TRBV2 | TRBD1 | ASRPQGAWGYT
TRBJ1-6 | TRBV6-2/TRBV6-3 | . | ASTPGASFDSPLH
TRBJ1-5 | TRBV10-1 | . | ASSAGVGQPQH
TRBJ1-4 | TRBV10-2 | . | ASTWGGGNEKLF
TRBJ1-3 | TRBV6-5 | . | ASSLGVNPGNTIY
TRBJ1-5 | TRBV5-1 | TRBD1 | ASSLQGTASQPQH
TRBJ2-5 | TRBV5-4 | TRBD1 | ASSSGQGSVKTQY
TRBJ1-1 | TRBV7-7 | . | ASSLARRRNTEAF
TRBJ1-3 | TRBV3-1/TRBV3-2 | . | ASSQEGEGRRGNTIY
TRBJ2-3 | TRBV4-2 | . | ASSPLGVDTQY
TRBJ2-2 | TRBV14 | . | ASSQPRDRYTGELF
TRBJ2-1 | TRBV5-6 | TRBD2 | ASSSSGGEFYNEQF
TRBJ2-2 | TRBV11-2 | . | ASSYGLLTGELF
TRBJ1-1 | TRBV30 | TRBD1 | AWSQQGRTEAF
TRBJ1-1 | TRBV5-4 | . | ASLGGLSNTEAF
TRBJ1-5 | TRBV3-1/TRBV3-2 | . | ASSQGRGQPQH
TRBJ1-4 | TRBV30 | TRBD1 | AWSSGTGLF
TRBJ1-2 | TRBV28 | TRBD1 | ASSSGQGSMTGYT
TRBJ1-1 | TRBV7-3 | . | ASSLMRSGVAF
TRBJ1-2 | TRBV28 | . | ASSFPVAGRGTYSNYGYT
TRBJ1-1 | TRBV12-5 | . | ASGLTATEAF
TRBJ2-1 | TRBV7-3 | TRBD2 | ASSLSLAGGYEQF